One and the same sample provided the 21 T cell receptor beta chains below, sequenced in a study of blood T cell repertoires in COVID-19. The assay was immunoSEQ multiplex PCR, and TCRdb's table has in-frame clones only and misses some. The data show 250,000 or so clones, almost 90% seen once. The specimen sequenced was peripheral blood. The receptors originated from an elderly man with acute or convalescent COVID-19.

The chain employs TRBV5-1 and TRBJ1-1, with TRBD1 as a possible D gene (5 bases). Germline lookup yields CDR1 SGHRS and CDR2 YFSETQ. V dropped 3 bases and J dropped 2 bases, with 11 bases sitting between them. The CDR3 runs 14 residues. The CDR3 DNA is TGCGCCAGCAGCTGGGCACAGGTAAACACTGAAGCTTTCTTT. This codes for CASSWAQVNTEAFF. The variable domain in full, completed from reference TRBV5-1 and TRBJ1-1, reads KAGVTQTPRYLIKTRGQQVTLSCSPISGHRSVSWYQQTPGQGLQFLFEYFSETQRNKGNFPGRFSGRQFSNSRSEMNVSTLELGDSALYLCASSWAQVNTEAFFGQGTRLTVV.

This chain connects TRBV7-2 to TRBJ2-5, with 9 bases matching TRBD2. This CDR3 has 15 residues. CDR1 is SGHTA and CDR2 is FQGNSA in the germline V gene. With V trimmed by 3 bases and J by 1 base, 3 bases remained unmatched. The CDR3 bases are TGTGCCAGCAGCTTTACTAGCGGGCCCCAAGAGACCCAGTACTTC. Its translation: CASSFTSGPQETQYF. Looking up the rest from reference TRBV7-2 and TRBJ2-5 gives the full variable domain: GAGVSQSPSNKVTEKGKDVELRCDPISGHTALYWYRQSLGQGLEFLIYFQGNSAPDKSGLPSDRFSAERTGGSVSTLTIQRTQQEDSAVYLCASSFTSGPQETQYFGPGTRLLVL.

The chain joins TRBV4-1 to TRBJ2-5; TRBD2 matches 13 bases. After removal of 0 bases from V and 3 bases from J, the junction contained 1 base not matched to a gene. Germline V lookup: CDR1 MGHRA, CDR2 YSYEKL. The CDR3 consists of 16 residues. The CDR3 reads CASSQDGTSGKETQYF. The DNA of the CDR3 is TGCGCCAGCAGCCAAGACGGGACTAGCGGGAAAGAGACCCAGTACTTC.

This clone was detected only once. The chain has TRBV5-1 and TRBJ2-2; 7 bases map to TRBD1. CDR3 size: 19 residues. CDR1 SGHRS and CDR2 YFSETQ come from the germline V gene. The junction had 18 bases not matched to a gene; V was cut back by 4 bases and J by 3 bases. Here the CDR3 reads CASSRRQGLGNSDTGELFF. Written as DNA, the CDR3 is TGCGCCAGCAGCCGGCGACAGGGCTTAGGTAATTCTGACACCGGGGAGCTGTTTTTT.

V and J are TRBV7-9 and TRBJ2-7; 8 positions match TRBD1. The germline V gene has CDR1 SEHNR and CDR2 FQNEAQ (reference sequence). This CDR3 contains 14 residues. V dropped 5 bases and J dropped 4; count of bases not matched to a gene: 7. Here the CDR3 reads CASSQGASAYEQYF. The DNA for the CDR3 is TGTGCCAGCAGCCAGGGGGCGTCGGCATACGAGCAGTACTTC.

V usage is TRBV13 and J usage is TRBJ1-2; D remains ambiguous. Germline values: CDR1 PRHDT, CDR2 FYEKMQ (reference sequence). The CDR3 is 12 residues long. Trimming removed 2 bases from V and 10 bases from J, with 11 bases in between. CDR3 sequence: CASSLRENAYTF. CDR3 nucleotide sequence: TGTGCCAGCAGCTTACGGGAGAACGCCTACACCTTC.

This sequence joins TRBV28 and TRBJ1-1; D unresolved. The germline gives CDR1 MDHEN, CDR2 SYDVKM. The ends were cut back, 2 bases at V and 0 bases at J, with 10 bases in the middle. CDR3 length equals 15 residues. The CDR3 sequence: CASSLVRRVNTEAFF. CDR3 DNA: TGTGCCAGCAGTTTAGTGAGACGGGTGAACACTGAAGCTTTCTTT.

This clone was seen a handful of times. J is TRBJ2-7 and V is TRBV5-1; a possible D gene is TRBD2 (7 bases). The V gene's germline CDR1 is SGHRS and CDR2 YFSETQ. This CDR3 contains 15 residues. V dropped 0 bases and J dropped 2 bases, with 12 bases sitting between them. CDR3 sequence: CASSLGWGGTYEQYF. The CDR3 DNA reads TGCGCCAGCAGCTTGGGCTGGGGGGGCACCTACGAGCAGTACTTC.

V and J are TRBV6-1 and TRBJ2-4, with a weak D call TRBD1 (5 bases). CDR1 and CDR2 from the germline V gene are MNHNS and SASEGT. Trimming removed 2 bases from V and 6 bases from J, with 8 bases in between. The CDR3 length is 13 residues. CDR3 loop: CASSEQGGNIQYF. For the CDR3, the DNA is TGTGCCAGCAGTGAACAGGGCGGAAACATTCAGTACTTC.

This clone was observed once. This same CDR3 is encoded by further DNA sequences in the sample. The chain's CDR3 is CASSDRTGTEAFF. CDR3 sequence (DNA): TGTGCCAGCAGTGACAGGACAGGCACTGAAGCTTTCTTT. This chain connects TRBV6-4 to TRBJ1-1; TRBD1 aligns across 7 bases. Germline CDR1 is MRHNA and CDR2 is SNTAGT. This CDR3 has 13 residues. Germline trimming cut 2 bases from V and 4 bases from J; bases unmatched to any gene: 1.

The V call is TRBV28, the J call TRBJ1-3; D remains unclear. Per the germline V gene, CDR1 is MDHEN and CDR2 is SYDVKM. The CDR3 spans 15 residues. The ends were cut back, 4 bases at V and 7 bases at J, with 17 bases in the middle. CDR3 amino acids: CASSYGRWGWNTIYF. The CDR3 DNA follows: TGTGCCAGCAGTTATGGGAGATGGGGTTGGAACACCATATATTTT. Complete variable domain (other parts from reference TRBV28 and TRBJ1-3): DVKVTQSSRYLVKRTGEKVFLECVQDMDHENMFWYRQDPGLGLRLIYFSYDVKMKEKGDIPEGYSVSREKKERFSLILESASTNQTSMYLCASSYGRWGWNTIYFGEGSWLTVV.

The count of this clone is one. This chain connects TRBV2 to TRBJ2-7; 9 nucleotides line up with TRBD1. The CDR3 has 14 amino acids. Trimming cost V 5 bases and J 3 bases; bases outside gene matches: 5. Germline V lookup: CDR1 SNHLY, CDR2 FYNNEI. The CDR3 region has the DNA TGTGCCAGCAGTCTTGGGACAGGGAACTACGAGCAGTACTTC. It specifies CASSLGTGNYEQYF.

The rearrangement joins TRBV6-6 to TRBJ2-7, with D possibly being TRBD2 (5 bases). This CDR3 is built from 14 residues. Deletions cut 5 bases from V and 7 bases from J, with 18 bases between. Germline loops: CDR1 MNHNY, CDR2 SVGAGI (reference sequence). As DNA, the CDR3 is TGTGCCAGCAGTCAACAGCTTACTCGGGGAGAGCAGTACTTC. This encodes CASSQQLTRGEQYF.

CDR3 protein: CASSLTGDDYTEAFF. DNA for the CDR3: TGTGCCAGCAGTCTGACAGGGGATGATTACACTGAAGCTTTCTTT. This sequence joins TRBV7-9 and TRBJ1-1, with 8 bases identical to TRBD1. The CDR3 is 15 amino acids. Germline-derived CDR1 and CDR2 are SEHNR and FQNEAQ (reference sequence). J gave up 3 bases and V 6 bases, and 9 bases lay outside the gene matches.

This sequence joins TRBV4-3 and TRBJ2-3; 12 bases are a match to TRBD1. Germline V gene sequence: CDR1 LGHNA, CDR2 YSLEER. Trimming at V came to 0 bases and at J to 5 bases, leaving 15 bases not matched to a gene. This CDR3 contains 20 residues. The CDR3 protein is CASSQDRPGQGARGIDTQYF. The CDR3 nucleotides are TGCGCCAGCAGCCAAGATCGCCCGGGACAGGGGGCACGAGGGATAGATACGCAGTATTTT.

V is TRBV28 and J is TRBJ1-6; no firm D call. V was clipped by 6 bases and J by 6 bases, with 12 bases between them. The CDR3 loop spans 14 amino acids. CDR1 is MDHEN, CDR2 SYDVKM, per germline. The CDR3 nucleotides read TGTGCCAGCAGCCCGCGCTACGCTAATTCACCCCTCCACTTT. The encoded protein is CASSPRYANSPLHF.

V usage is TRBV7-9 and J usage is TRBJ1-5; unclear D gene. Germline-derived CDR1 and CDR2 are SEHNR and FQNEAQ (reference sequence). The CDR3 has 14 amino acids. Trimming left V 5 bases short and J 3 bases short, with 11 bases between. CDR3 residues: CASSPGEFNQPQHF. The DNA for the CDR3 is TGTGCCAGCAGCCCCGGGGAGTTCAATCAGCCCCAGCATTTT.

The J gene is TRBJ1-1, the V gene TRBV28; D not resolved. Per germline, CDR1 MDHEN and CDR2 SYDVKM. The V gene lost 2 bases and the J gene lost 5 bases, with 3 bases spanning the gap. The CDR3 loop spans 11 amino acids. Written as DNA, the CDR3 is TGTGCCAGCAGTTTACAAACTGAAGCTTTCTTT. Amino acids: CASSLQTEAFF.

The chain is built from TRBV5-1 and TRBJ2-5; D gene unclear. Trimming removed 2 bases at V and 2 bases at J, with 10 bases between. The germline V gene has CDR1 SGHRS and CDR2 YFSETQ. The CDR3 consists of 14 residues. The CDR3 nucleotides read TGCGCCAGCAGCTTCCCCTTCGGTCAAGAGACCCAGTACTTC. Amino acid sequence: CASSFPFGQETQYF.

This rearrangement joins TRBV3-1 (or the pseudogene TRBV3-2) to TRBJ1-6; 8 bases agree with TRBD1. The germline gives CDR1 LGHDT, CDR2 YNNKEL (reference sequence). The CDR3 length is 15 residues. Trimming took 0 bases from V and 9 from J; bases not matched to a gene: 4. Here the CDR3 reads CASSQEWTGTSPLHF. Written as DNA, the CDR3 is TGTGCCAGCAGCCAAGAATGGACAGGGACTTCACCCCTCCACTTT.

V gene TRBV19 combines with J gene TRBJ1-5; TRBD1 matches 7 bases. The germline V gene encodes CDR1 LNHDA and CDR2 SQIVND (reference sequence). The CDR3 spans 15 residues. V lost 5 bases and J lost 4; bases outside the gene matches: 8. The CDR3 DNA is TGTGCCAGTAGTCTGAGGGGGCAGGGGAATCAGCCCCAGCATTTT. Translation gives CASSLRGQGNQPQHF.